The clone carrying this TCR beta chain was detected many times. Its antigen is not identified. The TCR beta library used iRepertoire HTBI primers with Arm-PCR amplification of CDR3. Study processing details: Identification across samples found about 65 TRBV and some 15 TRBJ segments. TCRdb re-called the multiplex PCR reads through MiXCR, storing one row per CDR3 protein. These V and J calls originate from TCRdb's pipeline instead of the authors' own analysis. The sample holds under 350,000 distinct CDR3 sequences; 22% are singletons and the top ten take about 56%. The data stem from a study of regulatory T cells in long-lasting Graves disease. About the research overall: With positive TSH receptor antibodies and over 5 years of antithyroid drugs, Graves' disease was considered persistent.

The study, taken as a whole, reports: Owing to a sample size that was small, accuracy may have been reduced.

Time point given: persistent/refractory GD, antithyroid drugs over 5 years with positive TRAb. Scientists built the TCR library using RNA that was extracted from PBMCs. Trimming left V 0 bases short and J 3 bases short, with 12 bases between. The germline CDR1 and CDR2 sequences are SQVTM and ANQGSEA. CDR3 size: 14 residues. Sequencing used peripheral blood mononuclear cells (PBMCs), obtained when the disease was refractory, from a patient treated with antithyroid drugs. This TCR was sampled from a female donor with Graves disease. The gene calls are TRBV29-1 and TRBJ2-7, with D perhaps TRBD2 (7 bases). The CDR3 region has the DNA TGCAGCGTTGAAGATCGGGGGGCGAGCTACGAGCAGTACTTC. This gives the protein CSVEDRGASYEQYF.